These 25 T cell receptor beta chains share one sample of origin, sequenced in a study of T cell clonality in common variable immunodeficiency. The assay was immunoSEQ multiplex PCR, and TCRdb's table has in-frame clones only and misses some. The table lists some 80,000 clones, with no singletons. The sequencing sample was made of peripheral blood mononuclear cells. These receptors all stem from a person aged 18 to 75 in good health.

Notes on this clone: The missing CDR3 end, 3 residues past where the read stops, is filled in from the germline J gene. V usage is TRBV5-1 and J usage is TRBJ1-2, with TRBD1 as a possible D gene (6 bases). The CDR3 consists of 13 residues. Germline CDR1 SGHRS, CDR2 YFSETQ. The CDR3 loop reads CASSSGEGETYTF. The covered CDR3 bases are TGCGCCAGCAGCTCAGGGGAAGGTGAGACC. Drawing the rest from reference TRBV5-1 and TRBJ1-2, the complete variable domain is KAGVTQTPRYLIKTRGQQVTLSCSPISGHRSVSWYQQTPGQGLQFLFEYFSETQRNKGNFPGRFSGRQFSNSRSEMNVSTLELGDSALYLCASSSGEGETYTFGSGTRLTVV.

The sample holds many counts of this clone. The CDR3 goes on 3 residues after the read ends, and that part is filled in from the germline J gene. This chain uses TRBV6-2 or TRBV6-3 with TRBJ2-3; 12 bases map to TRBD1. Germline V gives CDR1 MNHEY, CDR2 SVGEGT. Trimming at V came to 6 bases and at J to 5 bases, leaving 12 bases not matched to a gene. The CDR3 consists of 17 residues. Here the CDR3 reads CASRPPGQGARGDTQYF. The DNA read from the CDR3 is TGTGCCAGCAGACCTCCGGGACAGGGGGCGCGGGGAGATACG.

This clone showed up many times. The read terminates 3 residues ahead of where the CDR3 ends, so the germline J gene completes it. V is TRBV18 and J is TRBJ2-7, with TRBD2 matching over 10 bases. Trimming cost V 7 bases and J 2 bases; bases outside gene matches: 2. The CDR3 is 13 residues long. Germline CDR1 and CDR2: KGHSH and LQKENI. The CDR3 DNA, read in part, is TGTGCCAGCTGGACTAGCGGAGCCTACGAG. Translating gives CASWTSGAYE. The full CDR3 is CASWTSGAYEQYF.

This clone occurred many times. The read is 3 residues too short to cover the CDR3 end, so that end is filled in from the germline J gene. The chain is built from TRBV19 and TRBJ1-4; 7 bases match TRBD1. Unmatched junction bases numbered 7, after V lost 5 bases and J lost 1 base. CDR1 and CDR2 from the germline V gene are LNHDA and SQIVND (reference sequence). This CDR3 is built from 16 residues. The CDR3 reads CASSRQGGLTNEKLFF. The covered CDR3 bases are TGTGCCAGTAGTCGACAGGGAGGGCTAACTAATGAAAAA.

The sample holds many counts of this clone. The CDR3 end falls 3 residues outside the read, so it is completed with the germline J gene. The rearrangement links TRBV18 to TRBJ2-7; D is possibly TRBD2 (6 bases). This CDR3 contains 15 residues. V was cut by 2 bases and J by 5 bases, with 16 bases left in between. The germline V gene encodes CDR1 KGHSH and CDR2 LQKENI. CDR3: CASSPLGGLHNEQYF. The CDR3 bases that were read are TGTGCCAGCTCACCATTGGGGGGTTTGCATAACGAG.

This clone has at least ten counts. With the read ending 3 residues before the CDR3 end, the germline J gene is used to fill in that end. The chain couples TRBV18 to TRBJ2-2, with D maybe TRBD1 (6 bases). Looked up from germline, CDR1 is KGHSH and CDR2 is LQKENI. The CDR3 runs to 16 residues. The V gene lost 3 bases and the J gene lost 5 bases, with 16 bases spanning the gap. The CDR3 reads CASSPRAGDSTGELFF. Incomplete CDR3 DNA: TGTGCCAGCTCACCTAGGGCAGGGGATTCGACCGGGGAG. The entire variable domain, with the rest obtained from reference TRBV18 and TRBJ2-2, is as follows: NAGVMQNPRHLVRRRGQEARLRCSPMKGHSHVYWYRQLPEEGLKFMVYLQKENIIDESGMPKERFSAEFPKEGPSILRIQQVVRGDSAAYFCASSPRAGDSTGELFFGEGSRLTVL.

In its sample, this clone was seen many times. The read finishes 3 residues shy of the CDR3 end, and the germline J gene is used to complete it. This rearrangement joins TRBV20-1 to TRBJ2-1, with TRBD2 matching 9 bases. Germline-derived CDR1 and CDR2 are DFQATT and SNEGSKA (reference sequence). The CDR3 contains 18 residues. The V and J ends lost 0 bases and 6 bases, in that order; junction bases with no gene match: 15. The CDR3 loop is CSARDFSLETSGGNEQFF. The part of the CDR3 DNA that was read is TGCAGTGCTAGAGATTTCAGCTTGGAGACTAGCGGAGGCAATGAG.

This clone appeared many times. The sequenced fragment ends 3 residues before the CDR3 boundary, so the rest is inferred from the germline J gene. The chain recombines TRBV30 with TRBJ2-1; TRBD1 is a possible D gene (6 bases). Germline CDR1 is GTSNPN and CDR2 is SVGIG (reference sequence). Trimming took off 0 bases at V and 6 bases at J, with 18 bases between the two ends. CDR3 size: 16 residues. The CDR3 is CAWSVRGAGVGNEQFF. CDR3 bases read: TGTGCCTGGAGTGTACGAGGGGCAGGGGTGGGCAATGAG.

This clone appeared many times. Read sequence stops 3 residues before the CDR3 end, and the germline J gene provides the missing end. V is TRBV7-3 and J is TRBJ2-1; D uncertain. Germline CDR1 reads SGHTA; CDR2 reads FQGTGA. This CDR3 region has 14 residues. V shed 2 bases and J shed 3 bases, with 8 bases lying between them. The sequenced CDR3 bases are TGTGCCAGCAGCTTAGACTTGGGCTACAATGAG. It is translated as CASSLDLGYNE. The whole CDR3 reads CASSLDLGYNEQFF.

This clone was detected ten times or more. The CDR3 goes on 3 residues after the read ends, and that part is filled in from the germline J gene. The chain recombines TRBV6-2 or TRBV6-3 with TRBJ2-1; 10 bases line up with TRBD2. Trimming cost V 6 bases and J 4 bases; bases outside gene matches: 6. The CDR3 is 15 residues long. The germline V gene encodes CDR1 MNHEY and CDR2 SVGEGT. The covered CDR3 bases are TGTGCCAGCAGGACACTAGCGGGACAATACAATGAG. Protein: CASRTLAGQYNE. The whole CDR3 protein reads CASRTLAGQYNEQFF.

A few counts support this clone. The missing CDR3 end, 3 residues past where the read stops, is filled in from the germline J gene. The gene calls are TRBV20-1 and TRBJ1-2; 10 nucleotides line up with TRBD1. Per germline, CDR1 DFQATT and CDR2 SNEGSKA (reference sequence). The CDR3 totals 15 residues. The sequenced part of the CDR3 DNA is TGCAGTGCTAAAAAGGGGACAGGGGCTACCTACGAC. This encodes CSAKKGTGATYD. The whole CDR3 protein reads CSAKKGTGATYDYTF.

The sample holds many counts of this clone. The CDR3 end lies 3 residues beyond the end of the read and is filled in from the germline J gene. The chain joins TRBV19 to TRBJ2-1, with D uncertain. The CDR3 spans 15 residues. CDR1 and CDR2 from the germline V gene are LNHDA and SQIVND (reference sequence). V lost 4 bases, J lost 3 bases, and 13 bases lay in between. The sequenced CDR3 bases are TGTGCCAGTAGTACCCGCGGATACCGCTACAATGAG. This gives the protein CASSTRGYRYNE. The CDR3 in its entirety is CASSTRGYRYNEQFF.

At least ten counts were recorded for this clone. The DNA ends 3 residues before the CDR3 does, and the rest of the CDR3 is filled in from the germline J gene. J is TRBJ2-3 and V is TRBV20-1; 11 bases match TRBD2. V dropped 6 bases and J dropped 4; count of bases not matched to a gene: 9. CDR3 length equals 15 residues. CDR1 DFQATT and CDR2 SNEGSKA come from the germline V gene (reference sequence). The CDR3 DNA, read in part, is TGCAGTGCCAAACTTAGCGGGAGGGCCTCAGATACG. Translation gives CSAKLSGRASDT. The complete CDR3 sequence is CSAKLSGRASDTQYF.

This clone was recorded many times. The observed sequence ends 3 residues before the CDR3 terminus, with the missing tail filled in from the germline J gene. V and J are TRBV29-1 and TRBJ2-1; no firm D call. Germline CDR1 reads SQVTM; CDR2 reads ANQGSEA. Trimming pared 4 bases from V and 4 bases from J, leaving 11 bases between. The CDR3 contains 13 residues. The CDR3 protein is CSVAATDYNEQFF. The part of the CDR3 DNA that was read is TGCAGCGTTGCAGCGACGGATTACAATGAG.

This clone has at least ten counts. The missing CDR3 end, 3 residues past where the read stops, is filled in from the germline J gene. The rearrangement joins TRBV20-1 to TRBJ2-7; 8 nucleotides align to TRBD2. Per germline, CDR1 DFQATT and CDR2 SNEGSKA (reference sequence). This CDR3 spans 16 amino acids. V gave up 1 base and J gave up 2 bases; unmatched junction bases: 10. CDR3 DNA, as far as it was read: TGCAGTGCTAGAGGCCCCCCCAGCGGGAGACCCTACGAG. Protein product: CSARGPPSGRPYE. The whole CDR3 reads CSARGPPSGRPYEQYF.

This clone appeared many times. CDR3 sequence reads: CASSSGTTYGYTF. The CDR3 DNA, read in part, is TGTGCCAGCAGCTCCGGGACAACTTATGGC. The gene calls are TRBV7-3 and TRBJ1-2, with D perhaps matching TRBD1 (6 bases). The CDR3 end is not reached by the read, which stops 3 residues before it; the germline J gene fills it in. The CDR3 has 13 amino acids. The germline V gene has CDR1 SGHTA and CDR2 FQGTGA. Trimming stripped 4 bases from V and 5 bases from J, with 11 bases between.

With respect to this clone: The CDR3 end is not reached by the read, which stops 3 residues before it; the germline J gene fills it in. V gene TRBV2 combines with J gene TRBJ2-1; 8 nucleotides align to TRBD2. J was trimmed by 3 bases and V by 6 bases; bases with no gene match: 7. The CDR3 contains 15 residues. Germline lookup yields CDR1 SNHLY and CDR2 FYNNEI. The CDR3 loop is CASSPEREHYNEQFF. CDR3 DNA (partial): TGTGCCAGCAGCCCTGAGCGGGAGCACTACAATGAG.

This clone showed up many times. The observed sequence ends 3 residues before the CDR3 terminus, with the missing tail filled in from the germline J gene. J is TRBJ2-7 and V is TRBV6-2 or TRBV6-3; 8 bases are shared with TRBD2. The CDR3 spans 16 residues. V shed 6 bases and J 3 bases; nucleotides not matched to a gene: 13. Germline values: CDR1 MNHEY, CDR2 SVGEGT. The CDR3 bases that were read are TGTGCCAGCAGGGACGAAGCTAGCGGGCGAAACTACGAG. This sequence encodes CASRDEASGRNYE. The CDR3 as a whole reads CASRDEASGRNYEQYF.

This clone was seen repeatedly, ten times or more. The sequenced fragment ends 3 residues before the CDR3 boundary, so the rest is inferred from the germline J gene. This chain uses TRBV18 with TRBJ1-1; D perhaps matches TRBD1 (5 bases). Germline V lookup: CDR1 KGHSH, CDR2 LQKENI. Trimming pared 4 bases from V and 1 base from J, leaving 7 bases between. The CDR3 spans 13 residues. The sequenced CDR3 bases are TGTGCCAGCTCACGGGGGGAGAACACTGAA. This gives the protein CASSRGENTE. The full CDR3 protein reads CASSRGENTEAFF.

This clone has ten or more counts. The CDR3 goes on 3 residues after the read ends, and that part is filled in from the germline J gene. V is TRBV28 and J is TRBJ2-7; D uncertain. V lost 7 bases, J lost 4 bases, and 8 bases lay in between. Germline V CDR1 and CDR2: MDHEN, SYDVKM. This CDR3 is 11 amino acids long. The covered CDR3 bases are TGTGCCAGCACATATCAGTACGAG. Translated: CASTYQYE. The whole CDR3 sequence is CASTYQYEQYF.

This clone was detected ten times or more. The CDR3 loop is CATRGQGNTEAFF. The CDR3 DNA, read in part, is TGTGCCACCAGGGGACAGGGGAACACTGAA. This chain uses TRBV10-3 with TRBJ1-1; 9 bases match TRBD1. The sequence runs out 3 residues before the end of the CDR3; the remainder is reconstructed from the germline J gene. This CDR3 comprises 13 residues. J lost 1 base, V lost 10 bases, and 4 bases had no gene match. Germline V gene data show CDR1 as ENHRY and CDR2 as SYGVKD.

This clone appeared many times. The sequence runs out 3 residues before the end of the CDR3; the remainder is reconstructed from the germline J gene. This rearrangement joins TRBV29-1 to TRBJ2-1, with D unresolved. Germline V gene lookup returns CDR1 SQVTM and CDR2 ANQGSEA. Trimming left V 3 bases short and J 2 bases short, with 11 bases between. The CDR3 covers 14 residues. CDR3 bases read: TGCAGCGTTGACGTCGGGTTAGCCTACAATGAG. It codes for CSVDVGLAYNE. The whole CDR3 reads CSVDVGLAYNEQFF.

Ten or more counts support this clone. Read sequence stops 3 residues before the CDR3 end, and the germline J gene provides the missing end. The rearrangement links TRBV18 to TRBJ2-5, with D perhaps matching TRBD1 (5 bases). Looked up from germline, CDR1 is KGHSH and CDR2 is LQKENI. The V end lost 4 bases, the J end lost 2 bases, and 11 bases lay between the germline ends. The CDR3 extends over 14 amino acids. This CDR3 is CASSRDSSQETQYF. The part of the CDR3 DNA that was read is TGTGCCAGCTCACGAGACAGTTCGCAAGAGACC.

This clone was recorded at least ten times. The read halts 3 residues ahead of the CDR3 end, with the missing end drawn from the germline J gene. The chain is built from TRBV7-3 and TRBJ1-2, with TRBD1 matching over 8 bases. CDR1 is SGHTA and CDR2 is FQGTGA in the germline V gene. J was trimmed by 4 bases and V by 4 bases; bases with no gene match: 11. The CDR3 runs to 16 residues. The sequenced CDR3 bases are TGTGCCAGCAGCTCAATTGGGGGACAGGATTCCTATGGC. Protein product: CASSSIGGQDSYG. The CDR3 in its entirety is CASSSIGGQDSYGYTF.

This clone appeared many times. The read ends 3 residues before the CDR3 terminus; that terminus is restored from the germline J gene. The chain has TRBV7-3 and TRBJ2-3, with 8 positions matching TRBD2. This CDR3 has 16 amino acids. The J segment lost 4 bases and the V segment lost 2 bases, leaving 8 bases of the junction unmatched. Germline CDR1 and CDR2: SGHTA and FQGTGA. The covered CDR3 bases are TGTGCCAGCAGCTTATCATCAGCGGGAGACTCAGATACG. It is translated as CASSLSSAGDSDT. The full CDR3 reads CASSLSSAGDSDTQYF.